The 13 T cell receptor beta chains below all came from one sample that was sequenced in a study of T-cell reconstitution after alpha-beta-depleted transplantation in children (dated by TCRdb to 2016 to 2018). The library was generated by PCR. TCRdb records Illumina HiSeq 2500 as the sequencer. TCR library preparation used molecular barcoding, with unique molecular identifiers applied to normalize quantification of the TCRbeta repertoire. Using fastp trimming at Q25 and MiXCR clonotype assembly, TCRdb reanalyzed the public sequencing data and kept in-frame beta chains. Each entry is one CDR3 protein sequence, shown with its most common DNA and genes. The sample yields roughly 400,000 distinct CDR3 sequences; roughly two fifths were counted once. The top ten constitute 27% of the sample. The treatment or condition label, read with the paper, signifies: allogeneic hematopoietic cell transplantation with graft depleted of TCRalphabeta T cells and CD19 B cells.

The specimen was PBMCs, collected before TCRalphabeta/CD19-depleted stem cell transplant. The receptors come from a girl aged 2 to 9 with aplastic anemia, due to receive a stem cell transplant.

This clonotype was seen more than once but under ten times. V gene TRBV5-1 combines with J gene TRBJ2-2; 10 bases line up with TRBD1. CDR1 is SGHRS, CDR2 YFSETQ, per germline. The length of the CDR3 is 17 residues. V gave up 9 bases and J gave up 0 bases; unmatched junction bases: 11. CDR3 in amino acids: CATKPGQGSSNTGELFF. The CDR3 DNA follows: TGCGCCACCAAACCGGGACAGGGGAGCTCGAACACCGGGGAGCTGTTTTTT.

The chain employs TRBV11-2 and TRBJ2-7; a weak D match, TRBD1 (8 bases). There are 15 residues in the CDR3. Trimming cost V 5 bases and J 3 bases, with 17 bases left between them. Per germline, CDR1 SGHAT and CDR2 FQNNGV. The CDR3 protein is CASSADRGGYYEQYF. The CDR3 region has the DNA TGTGCCAGCAGCGCTGACAGGGGAGGGTACTACGAGCAGTACTTC.

V usage is TRBV29-1 and J usage is TRBJ2-1; 9 bases match TRBD2. V dropped 2 bases and J dropped 4; count of bases not matched to a gene: 3. CDR1 SQVTM and CDR2 ANQGSEA come from the germline V gene. There are 14 residues in the CDR3. The CDR3 here is CSVELAGPYNEQFF. The CDR3 nucleotides are TGCAGCGTTGAACTAGCGGGACCTTACAATGAGCAGTTCTTC.

This clonotype was detected once. Here the CDR3 reads CSVERGSEQYF. The CDR3 DNA is TGCAGCGTTGAAAGGGGTTCCGAGCAGTACTTC. The chain links TRBV29-1 to TRBJ2-7; possible D gene TRBD1, 5 bases. Germline V gene lookup returns CDR1 SQVTM and CDR2 ANQGSEA. The CDR3 is made up of 11 amino acids. Deletions cut 2 bases from V and 6 bases from J, with 8 bases between.

This chain joins TRBV21-1 and TRBJ2-1; the D call TRBD1 from the table was never checked on the DNA. TRBV21-1 is given as a pseudogene. This CDR3 is built from 16 residues. The CDR3 reads CASSTNWTGSYNEQFF. CDR3 bases: TGTGCCAGCAGCACCAATTGGACAGGGTCCTACAATGAGCAGTTCTTC.

This clonotype showed up many times. The chain uses TRBV12-3 or TRBV12-4 and TRBJ1-1; 8 bases agree with TRBD1. The J segment lost 10 bases and the V segment lost 2 bases, leaving 9 bases of the junction unmatched. The CDR3 extends over 14 amino acids. The CDR3 is CASSLSGGAVVAFF. The CDR3 DNA follows: TGTGCCAGCAGTTTATCAGGGGGCGCAGTCGTAGCTTTCTTT.

There are a few counts of this clonotype. The CDR3 region has the DNA TGTGCCAGCAGCGTGGAGGTTGGGATTGGCACTGAAGCTTTCTTT. Translated: CASSVEVGIGTEAFF. The genes are TRBV9 and TRBJ1-1; D is uncertain. CDR3 size: 15 residues. The germline gives CDR1 SGDLS, CDR2 YYNGEE. V lost 2 bases and J 4 bases, leaving 15 bases between the germline ends.

V usage is TRBV4-1 and J usage is TRBJ1-4; D possibly corresponds to TRBD1 (6 bases). Germline V gives CDR1 MGHRA, CDR2 YSYEKL. V lost 0 bases and J lost 7, with 15 bases in between. There are 16 residues in the CDR3. CDR3 DNA: TGCGCCAGCAGCCAAGAGGGAGCGGGGGCAAGTGAAAAACTGTTTTTT. As protein: CASSQEGAGASEKLFF.

The chain recombines TRBV18 with TRBJ2-7, with 9 bases identical to TRBD1. The junction had 12 bases not matched to a gene; V was cut back by 4 bases and J by 5 bases. The germline gives CDR1 KGHSH, CDR2 LQKENI. This CDR3 has 16 amino acids. CDR3 in DNA: TGTGCCAGCTCACACCTCCGGGACAGGGCTTTCGACGAGCAGTACTTC. Protein product: CASSHLRDRAFDEQYF.

CDR3 DNA: TGTGCCAGCAGCCTCCCCGGCCACGAGACCCAGTACTTC. This codes for CASSLPGHETQYF. This chain connects TRBV7-7 to TRBJ2-5, with D unresolved. The CDR3 spans 13 residues. The germline V gene has CDR1 SSHAT and CDR2 FNYEAQ (reference sequence). Trimming removed 5 bases at V and 5 bases at J, with 12 bases between.

The V call is TRBV19, the J call TRBJ2-1, with 11 positions matching TRBD2. Trimming removed 7 bases from V and 6 bases from J; junction bases left unmatched: 2. This CDR3 has 13 amino acids. Germline V gene data show CDR1 as LNHDA and CDR2 as SQIVND (reference sequence). CDR3 amino acids: CASTSGRINEQFF. Written as DNA, the CDR3 is TGTGCCAGTACTAGCGGGAGGATCAATGAGCAGTTCTTC.

This clonotype was picked up many times. The V gene is TRBV28, the J gene TRBJ1-5, with 9 bases aligning to TRBD1. The CDR3 contains 15 residues. The V segment lost 5 bases and the J segment 3 bases; nucleotides outside the gene matches: 5. CDR1 and CDR2 from the germline V gene are MDHEN and SYDVKM. The DNA of the CDR3 is TGTGCCAGCAGTCCCGGGACAGGGTCCAATCAGCCCCAGCATTTT. It encodes CASSPGTGSNQPQHF.

The rearrangement uses TRBV20-1 and TRBJ1-2, with 9 nucleotides matching TRBD1. J was trimmed by 7 bases and V by 3 bases; bases with no gene match: 15. CDR1 and CDR2 from the germline V gene are DFQATT and SNEGSKA (reference sequence). This CDR3 spans 16 amino acids. CDR3 in DNA: TGCAGTGCTAGGGGGTTACAGGGGGCTGGTGTTGGTGGCTACACCTTC. The encoded protein is CSARGLQGAGVGGYTF.